Listed here are 12 T cell receptor beta chains from one sample, sequenced in a study of blood T cell repertoires in COVID-19. Some clones are missing from TCRdb's copy, which holds only in-frame ones; the method was immunoSEQ multiplex PCR. The sample shows over 250,000 clones, over 75% of them seen only once. Sequenced sample: peripheral blood. Receptor source: a woman aged 70-85 years with acute or convalescent COVID-19.

The chain links TRBV19 to TRBJ1-1; TRBD1 matches at 9 bases. In germline, CDR1 is LNHDA, CDR2 SQIVND (reference sequence). This CDR3 has 14 residues. V lost 7 bases to trimming and J lost 9 bases; unmatched junction nucleotides: 12. CDR3 protein: CASIPPGTGRQAFF. The DNA of the CDR3 is TGTGCCAGTATCCCTCCCGGGACAGGGAGGCAAGCTTTCTTT.

This sequence joins TRBV13 and TRBJ2-3; 7 nucleotides agree with TRBD1. Germline-derived CDR1 and CDR2 are PRHDT and FYEKMQ (reference sequence). Losses at the gene ends were 5 bases for V and 3 bases for J; bases not matched to a gene: 8. The CDR3 loop spans 15 amino acids. The CDR3 region is CASSGQRQGTDTQYF. The CDR3 bases are TGTGCCAGCAGCGGCCAACGACAGGGAACAGATACGCAGTATTTT.

V is TRBV5-8 and J is TRBJ2-3; 10 nucleotides align to TRBD2. The CDR3 is made up of 15 amino acids. V lost 3 bases to trimming and J lost 1 base; unmatched junction nucleotides: 2. The germline V gene has CDR1 SGHTS and CDR2 YDEGEE. CDR3 region: CASSWTSGRTDTQYF. The CDR3 bases are TGTGCCAGCAGCTGGACTAGCGGTCGCACAGATACGCAGTATTTT.

This clone was seen a handful of times. The gene calls are TRBV3-1 (or the pseudogene TRBV3-2) and TRBJ1-3, with 8 bases that match TRBD1. V shed 5 bases and J 4 bases; nucleotides not matched to a gene: 4. The CDR3 consists of 14 residues. Germline values: CDR1 LGHDT, CDR2 YNNKEL (reference sequence). The CDR3 bases are TGTGCCAGCAGCTCCCGGACAGGGGGAAACACCATATATTTT. This encodes CASSSRTGGNTIYF.

The chain carries TRBV4-1 and TRBJ1-5; a possible D gene is TRBD1 (5 bases). The V gene lost 0 bases and the J gene lost 9 bases, with 15 bases spanning the gap. The CDR3 is 15 amino acids. Germline CDR1 and CDR2: MGHRA and YSYEKL. In DNA form, the CDR3 reads TGCGCCAGCAGCCAAGATACGGGGGGACGGTCGCCCCAGCATTTT. This translates into CASSQDTGGRSPQHF.

V and J are TRBV11-3 and TRBJ2-2; D remains ambiguous. Per germline, CDR1 SGHNT and CDR2 YENEEA. The CDR3 runs 14 residues. V was pared by 6 bases and J by 0 bases, with 8 bases between. The CDR3 region is CASSRVANTGELFF. The DNA for the CDR3 is TGTGCCAGCAGTCGGGTTGCGAACACCGGGGAGCTGTTTTTT.

The chain joins TRBV6-1 to TRBJ1-6, with a weak D call TRBD1 (5 bases). The CDR3 is made up of 17 amino acids. Germline loops: CDR1 MNHNS, CDR2 SASEGT. V lost 2 bases to trimming and J lost 8 bases, with 19 bases between them. The CDR3 DNA reads TGTGCCAGCAGTGAATATGAGACTTCGGGGGTGGATTCACCCCTCCACTTT. This encodes CASSEYETSGVDSPLHF.

The V and J genes are TRBV15 and TRBJ2-3, with 10 bases matching TRBD1. CDR1 is LNHNV and CDR2 is YYDKDF in the germline V gene (reference sequence). Unmatched junction bases numbered 8, after V lost 0 bases and J lost 5 bases. The CDR3 extends over 17 amino acids. CDR3 in amino acids: CATSRDRGTGDLDTQYF. For the CDR3, the DNA is TGTGCCACCAGCAGAGATCGCGGGACAGGGGACCTAGATACGCAGTATTTT. Supplemented by reference TRBV15 and TRBJ2-3, the full variable domain reads DAMVIQNPRYQVTQFGKPVTLSCSQTLNHNVMYWYQQKSSQAPKLLFHYYDKDFNNEADTPDNFQSRRPNTSFCFLDIRSPGLGDTAMYLCATSRDRGTGDLDTQYFGPGTRLTVL.

J is TRBJ2-1 and V is TRBV4-2; tentatively, D is TRBD2 (5 bases). Germline CDR1 LGHNA, CDR2 YNFKEQ. Deletions cut 2 bases from V and 8 bases from J, with 13 bases between. The CDR3 is 14 amino acids. The chain's CDR3 is CASSQQEGPDEQFF. CDR3 DNA: TGTGCCAGCAGCCAACAAGAGGGTCCCGATGAGCAGTTCTTC.

DNA of the CDR3: TGTGCCAGCAGTTCCCGACAGGCTCTCTCTGGAAACACCATATATTTT. The encoded protein is CASSSRQALSGNTIYF. This rearrangement joins TRBV2 to TRBJ1-3; D may be TRBD1 (6 bases). Germline V gene lookup returns CDR1 SNHLY and CDR2 FYNNEI. The V and J ends lost 5 bases and 0 bases respectively, with 14 bases between them. This CDR3 is built from 16 residues.

J is TRBJ2-7 and V is TRBV5-1; 10 bases are a match to TRBD2. V shed 2 bases, J shed 0 bases, and the junction held 2 bases outside the gene matches. The CDR3 contains 15 residues. Germline assignment: CDR1 SGHRS and CDR2 YFSETQ. In nucleotides, the CDR3 is TGCGCCAGCAGCTTTAGCGGGGGGTCCTCCTACGAGCAGTACTTC. As protein: CASSFSGGSSYEQYF.

This clone has just one count. The rearrangement uses TRBV6-5 and TRBJ1-4; maybe TRBD1 (6 bases). CDR3 size: 15 residues. Germline CDR1 is MNHEY and CDR2 is SVGAGI. V lost 4 bases and J 3 bases, leaving 12 bases between the germline ends. This CDR3 is CASSFQGTANEKLFF. The CDR3 bases are TGTGCCAGCAGTTTTCAGGGGACGGCTAATGAAAAACTGTTTTTT.